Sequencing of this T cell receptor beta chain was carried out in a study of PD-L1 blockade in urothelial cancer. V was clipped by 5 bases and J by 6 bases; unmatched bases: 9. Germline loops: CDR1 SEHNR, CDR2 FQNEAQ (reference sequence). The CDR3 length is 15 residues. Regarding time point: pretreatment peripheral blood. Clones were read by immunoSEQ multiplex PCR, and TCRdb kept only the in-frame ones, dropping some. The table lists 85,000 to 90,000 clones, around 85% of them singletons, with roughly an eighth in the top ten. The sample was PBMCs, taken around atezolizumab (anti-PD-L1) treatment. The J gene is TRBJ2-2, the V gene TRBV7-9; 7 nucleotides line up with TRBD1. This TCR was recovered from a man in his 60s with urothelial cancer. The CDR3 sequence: CASSLDRAYAGELFF. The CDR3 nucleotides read TGTGCCAGCAGCCTCGACAGGGCTTATGCCGGGGAGCTGTTTTTT.